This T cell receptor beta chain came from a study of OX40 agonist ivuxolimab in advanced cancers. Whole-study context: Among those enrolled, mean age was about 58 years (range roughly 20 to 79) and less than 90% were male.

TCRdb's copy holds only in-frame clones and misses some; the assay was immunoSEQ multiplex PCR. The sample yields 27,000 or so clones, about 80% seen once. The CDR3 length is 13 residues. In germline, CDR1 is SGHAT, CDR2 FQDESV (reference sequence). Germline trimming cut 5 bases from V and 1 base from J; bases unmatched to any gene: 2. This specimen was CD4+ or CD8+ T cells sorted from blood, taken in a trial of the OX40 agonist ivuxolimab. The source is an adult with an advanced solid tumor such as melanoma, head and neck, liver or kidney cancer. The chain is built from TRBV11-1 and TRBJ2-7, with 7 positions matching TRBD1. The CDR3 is CASSRQGSYEQYF. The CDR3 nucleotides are TGTGCCAGCAGCCGACAGGGTTCCTACGAGCAGTACTTC.